The 11 T cell receptor beta chains below come from one sample, sequenced in a study of T cell responses to AZD1222 COVID-19 vaccine. Clones were sequenced by immunoSEQ multiplex PCR, and TCRdb holds only the in-frame ones, with some missing. The profile shows 90,000 to 150,000 clones, 92% of them singletons. This material consisted of peripheral blood, taken 28 days after the second AZD1222 dose. All receptors come from an adult who received the AZD1222 COVID-19 vaccine.

This chain joins TRBV19 and TRBJ1-6; D gene ambiguous. The CDR3 consists of 15 residues. Trimming took off 4 bases at V and 0 bases at J, with 7 bases between the two ends. The germline gives CDR1 LNHDA, CDR2 SQIVND (reference sequence). CDR3 nucleotides: TGTGCCAGTAGTACTGGGAGCTCCTATAATTCACCCCTCCACTTT. It codes for CASSTGSSYNSPLHF.

This rearrangement joins TRBV6-2 or TRBV6-3 to TRBJ1-5, with unresolved D. The V and J ends lost 3 bases and 7 bases respectively, with 16 bases between them. Germline CDR1 reads MNHEY; CDR2 reads SVGEGT. This CDR3 contains 15 residues. The CDR3: CASSYYRVVGQPQHF. CDR3 in DNA: TGTGCCAGCAGTTATTATCGAGTGGTGGGGCAGCCCCAGCATTTT.

This chain joins TRBV6-1 and TRBJ2-7; 7 bases align to TRBD1. The CDR3 is 13 amino acids. The germline gives CDR1 MNHNS, CDR2 SASEGT. With V trimmed by 10 bases and J by 0 bases, 6 bases remained unmatched. The CDR3 protein is CATCRGNSYEQYF. For the CDR3, the DNA is TGTGCCACCTGCAGGGGGAACTCCTACGAGCAGTACTTC.

The V call is TRBV27, the J call TRBJ2-1; 9 nucleotides align to TRBD2. V lost 3 bases to trimming and J lost 7 bases; unmatched junction nucleotides: 10. The germline V gene encodes CDR1 MNHEY and CDR2 SMNVEV (reference sequence). CDR3 length: 16 residues. The CDR3 here is CASSFLELAGRNEQFF. CDR3 coding DNA: TGTGCCAGCAGTTTTCTCGAGCTAGCGGGACGGAATGAGCAGTTCTTC.

The chain carries TRBV21-1 and TRBJ2-3; the D call of TRBD2 is as the table states it, not checked on the DNA. TRBV21-1 is flagged as a pseudogene. The CDR3 length is 17 residues. The CDR3 is CANGLAGAQLSTDTQYF. CDR3 DNA sequence: TGTGCCAACGGACTAGCGGGTGCCCAACTGAGCACAGATACGCAGTATTTT.

This chain uses TRBV11-3 with TRBJ2-1, with a tentative D call TRBD2 (5 bases). Trimming removed 3 bases from V and 2 bases from J, with 5 bases in between. The germline CDR1 and CDR2 sequences are SGHNT and YENEEA. This CDR3 contains 13 residues. The CDR3 is CASSLGAYNEQFF. CDR3 sequence (DNA): TGTGCCAGCAGCTTGGGAGCCTACAATGAGCAGTTCTTC.

The chain recombines TRBV5-6 with TRBJ2-7; 7 bases are a match to TRBD2. The junction had 2 bases not matched to a gene; V was cut back by 0 bases and J by 2 bases. Germline V lookup: CDR1 SGHDT, CDR2 YYEEEE. The CDR3 runs 14 residues. As DNA, the CDR3 is TGTGCCAGCAGCTTGGGGGAGGGAGCCTACGAGCAGTACTTC. Translation gives CASSLGEGAYEQYF.

The rearrangement links TRBV28 to TRBJ1-3; tentative D call: TRBD1 (6 bases). The CDR3 is made up of 15 amino acids. V was trimmed by 7 bases and J by 0 bases, leaving 13 bases between them. Per the germline V gene, CDR1 is MDHEN and CDR2 is SYDVKM. DNA of the CDR3: TGTGCCAGCACCGAACAGGGACTCTCTGGAAACACCATATATTTT. Residues: CASTEQGLSGNTIYF.

The chain combines TRBV27 with TRBJ1-2; D perhaps matches TRBD1 (5 bases). CDR1 is MNHEY and CDR2 is SMNVEV in the germline V gene (reference sequence). This CDR3 has 13 residues. V was pared by 2 bases and J by 11 bases, with 15 bases between. DNA of the CDR3: TGTGCCAGCAGTTTAGCAGGGACCTCCCCATACACCTTC. As protein: CASSLAGTSPYTF.

The V call is TRBV19, the J call TRBJ2-3, with a possible D match to TRBD2 (5 bases). Germline loops: CDR1 LNHDA, CDR2 SQIVND (reference sequence). Trimming pared 7 bases from V and 1 base from J, leaving 15 bases between. CDR3 length: 15 amino acids. This chain's CDR3 is CASKTSAGGTDTQYF. DNA for the CDR3: TGTGCCAGTAAAACTTCGGCGGGTGGCACAGATACGCAGTATTTT.

The chain couples TRBV5-1 to TRBJ2-7; D unresolved. CDR3 length equals 14 residues. V lost 0 bases, J lost 3 bases, and 10 bases lay in between. CDR1 SGHRS and CDR2 YFSETQ come from the germline V gene. Written as DNA, the CDR3 is TGCGCCAGCAGCTTGGGGACGGTCTACTACGAGCAGTACTTC. This gives the protein CASSLGTVYYEQYF. Full variable domain (outside the CDR3, taken from reference TRBV5-1 and TRBJ2-7): KAGVTQTPRYLIKTRGQQVTLSCSPISGHRSVSWYQQTPGQGLQFLFEYFSETQRNKGNFPGRFSGRQFSNSRSEMNVSTLELGDSALYLCASSLGTVYYEQYFGPGTRLTVT.